This T cell receptor beta chain was observed in a study of T-cell reconstitution after alpha-beta-depleted transplantation in children. Regarding the study as a whole: Surviving recipient T cells and intrathymic progenitors accounted for some patients' high TCRbeta diversity at day 60. Two months or so post-transplant, alpha-beta T cells reportedly derived from several hundred expanded graft clones. At one year after transplant, newly produced T cells mostly accounted for T-cell counts and diversity.

Library preparation (for TCRbeta) was performed with unique molecular identifiers. TCRdb reprocessed the PCR reads via MiXCR and lists one record per CDR3 protein. The sample has roughly 250,000 distinct CDR3 sequences, 6.5% to 9% seen once. In this sample, this clonotype turned up many times. Its matching antigen is unknown. In germline, CDR1 is DFQATT, CDR2 SNEGSKA (reference sequence). The CDR3 loop spans 18 amino acids. Sequencing was performed on PBMCs, mostly from graft donor cells, taken 180 days after TCRalphabeta/CD19-depleted stem cell transplant. V gene TRBV20-1 combines with J gene TRBJ2-7; TRBD2 matches 7 bases. The TCR comes from a male patient younger than 18 who had a stem cell transplant for acute lymphoblastic leukemia, so the T cells may come from the graft donor. CDR3 loop: CSSSGEISTSGTLREQYF. CDR3 nucleotide sequence: TGCAGCTCCAGCGGGGAAATCTCTACGAGTGGTACCTTACGGGAGCAGTACTTC.